Following are 4 T cell receptor beta chains from one sample sequenced in a study of T-cell reconstitution after alpha-beta-depleted transplantation in children. Preparing the TCRbeta library involved the use of unique molecular identifiers. One entry per CDR3 protein results from TCRdb running MiXCR on the PCR reads. The sample includes hundreds of thousands of distinct CDR3 sequences, less than 15% of them seen just once. The sample consisted of PBMCs, taken before TCRalphabeta/CD19-depleted stem cell transplant. The receptors come from a girl aged 2 to 10 with congenital amegakaryocytic thrombocytopenia, due to receive a stem cell transplant.

In its sample, this clonotype was seen once. V usage is TRBV5-1 and J usage is TRBJ2-1; TRBD1 aligns across 7 bases. V gave up 5 bases and J gave up 4 bases; unmatched junction bases: 12. Looked up from germline, CDR1 is SGHRS and CDR2 is YFSETQ. The CDR3 is made up of 16 amino acids. CDR3: CASRDHPGQLYNEQFF. The DNA for the CDR3 is TGCGCCAGCAGGGATCACCCGGGACAGCTTTACAATGAGCAGTTCTTC.

This clonotype has only a few counts. The rearrangement joins TRBV5-1 to TRBJ2-7; possibly TRBD1 for D (7 bases). V was shortened by 4 bases and J by 11 bases, with 13 bases between the two germline ends. The CDR3 contains 11 residues. Per the germline V gene, CDR1 is SGHRS and CDR2 is YFSETQ. The CDR3 sequence is CASSVGGQKYF. The CDR3 coding sequence is TGCGCCAGCAGCGTGGGGGGACAGAAGTACTTC.

To note about this clonotype: One junction end disagrees with the germline gene, perhaps due to a read error. V gene TRBV30 combines with J gene TRBJ2-3; D may match TRBD1 or TRBD2 (5 bases each). The V gene's germline CDR1 is GTSNPN and CDR2 SVGIG (reference sequence). The CDR3 is 14 amino acids. CDR3 bases: TGTGCCTGGAGTGAGTCAGCGGACACAGAGACGCAGTATTTT. Its translation: CAWSESADTETQYF.

This clonotype was seen a few times. The chain employs TRBV7-9 and TRBJ2-3, with D tentatively TRBD1 (5 bases). The germline gives CDR1 SEHNR, CDR2 FQNEAQ (reference sequence). V lost 5 bases and J 0 bases, leaving 15 bases between the germline ends. There are 16 residues in the CDR3. CDR3 protein: CASSQNRFSSTDTQYF. The CDR3 region has the DNA TGTGCCAGCAGCCAGAACAGGTTTTCGAGCACAGATACGCAGTATTTT.